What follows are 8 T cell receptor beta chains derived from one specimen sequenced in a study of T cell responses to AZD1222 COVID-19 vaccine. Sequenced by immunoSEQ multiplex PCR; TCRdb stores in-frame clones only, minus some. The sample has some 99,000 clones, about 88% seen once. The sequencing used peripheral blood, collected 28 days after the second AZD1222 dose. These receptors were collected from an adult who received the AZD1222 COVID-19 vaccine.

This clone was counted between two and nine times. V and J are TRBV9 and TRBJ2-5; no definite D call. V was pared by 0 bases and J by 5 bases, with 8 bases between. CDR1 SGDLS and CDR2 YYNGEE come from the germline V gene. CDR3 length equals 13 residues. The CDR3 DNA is TGTGCCAGCAGCGTAGCTGTGGGTGAGACCCAGTACTTC. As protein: CASSVAVGETQYF.

This chain's CDR3 is CAISEPGGRIDTQYF. The CDR3, as DNA: TGTGCCATCAGTGAGCCGGGAGGGAGGATAGATACGCAGTATTTT. This chain joins TRBV10-3 and TRBJ2-3; TRBD2 aligns across 8 bases. J was trimmed by 5 bases and V by 2 bases; bases with no gene match: 6. The length of the CDR3 is 15 residues. Germline lookup yields CDR1 ENHRY and CDR2 SYGVKD.

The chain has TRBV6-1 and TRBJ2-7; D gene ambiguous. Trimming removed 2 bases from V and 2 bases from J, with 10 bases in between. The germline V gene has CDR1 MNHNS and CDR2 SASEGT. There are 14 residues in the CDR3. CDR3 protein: CASSEIVAAYEQYF. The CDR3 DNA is TGTGCCAGCAGTGAAATCGTGGCGGCCTACGAGCAGTACTTC.

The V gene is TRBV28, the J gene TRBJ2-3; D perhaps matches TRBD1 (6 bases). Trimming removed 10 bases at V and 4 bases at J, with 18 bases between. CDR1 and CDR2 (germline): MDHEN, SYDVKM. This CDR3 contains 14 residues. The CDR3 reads CATYPRGGPDTQYF. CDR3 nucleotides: TGTGCCACCTATCCCAGGGGCGGGCCAGATACGCAGTATTTT. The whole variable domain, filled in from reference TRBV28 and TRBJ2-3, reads DVKVTQSSRYLVKRTGEKVFLECVQDMDHENMFWYRQDPGLGLRLIYFSYDVKMKEKGDIPEGYSVSREKKERFSLILESASTNQTSMYLCATYPRGGPDTQYFGPGTRLTVL.

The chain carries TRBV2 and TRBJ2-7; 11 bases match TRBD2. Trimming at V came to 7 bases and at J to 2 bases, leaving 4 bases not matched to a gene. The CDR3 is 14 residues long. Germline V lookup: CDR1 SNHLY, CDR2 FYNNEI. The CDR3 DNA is TGTGCCAGCAAGGGACTAGCGGCCACCTACGAGCAGTACTTC. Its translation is CASKGLAATYEQYF.

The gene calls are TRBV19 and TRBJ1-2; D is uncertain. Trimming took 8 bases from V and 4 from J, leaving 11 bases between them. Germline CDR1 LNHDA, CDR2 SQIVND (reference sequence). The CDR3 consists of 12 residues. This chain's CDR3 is CASADGPYGYTF. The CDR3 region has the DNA TGTGCCAGTGCGGACGGGCCCTATGGCTACACCTTC.

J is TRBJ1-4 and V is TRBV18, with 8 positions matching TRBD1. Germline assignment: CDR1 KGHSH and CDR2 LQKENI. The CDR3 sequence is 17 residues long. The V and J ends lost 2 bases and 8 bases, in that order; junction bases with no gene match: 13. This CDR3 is CASSPSGQGQGGEKLFF. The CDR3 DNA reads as TGTGCCAGCTCACCATCCGGACAGGGACAAGGGGGCGAAAAACTGTTTTTT. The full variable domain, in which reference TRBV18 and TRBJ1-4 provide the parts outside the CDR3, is NAGVMQNPRHLVRRRGQEARLRCSPMKGHSHVYWYRQLPEEGLKFMVYLQKENIIDESGMPKERFSAEFPKEGPSILRIQQVVRGDSAAYFCASSPSGQGQGGEKLFFGSGTQLSVL.

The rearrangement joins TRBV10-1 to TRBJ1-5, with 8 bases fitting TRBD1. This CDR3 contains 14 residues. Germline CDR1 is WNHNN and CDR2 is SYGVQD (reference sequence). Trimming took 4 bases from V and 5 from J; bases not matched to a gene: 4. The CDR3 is CASSAGGLYQPQHF. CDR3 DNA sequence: TGCGCCAGCAGTGCAGGGGGCTTATATCAGCCCCAGCATTTT.